Shown below are 24 T cell receptor beta chains from a single sample sequenced in a study of a mutant IDH1 vaccine in newly diagnosed glioma. Their cognate antigens are unknown. Time point: week 5, during vaccination. The content of each vaccine dose was 300 ug of mutant IDH1 20-mer peptide, and topical imiquimod accompanied it. Method: immunoSEQ multiplex PCR; TCRdb's copy keeps in-frame clones and lacks some. Seen here are over 55,000 clones, approximately 90% observed once, and the top ten hold roughly 4.8%. This sample comprised PBMCs, obtained from a glioma patient whose treatment included an IDH1 peptide vaccine. The receptors here all came from a woman aged 40 to 50 with glioma.

This chain links TRBV19 with TRBJ2-2; D might be TRBD1 (5 bases). CDR3 length: 15 amino acids. Germline CDR1 and CDR2: LNHDA and SQIVND (reference sequence). Trimming left V 1 base short and J 6 bases short, with 12 bases between. The DNA for the CDR3 is TGTGCCAGTAGTATAGGCCTCGACAGTTCCGGGGAGCTGTTTTTT. Its translation is CASSIGLDSSGELFF. Based on the CDR3 plus reference TRBV19 and TRBJ2-2, the full variable domain is DGGITQSPKYLFRKEGQNVTLSCEQNLNHDAMYWYRQDPGQGLRLIYYSQIVNDFQKGDIAEGYSVSREKKESFPLTVTSAQKNPTAFYLCASSIGLDSSGELFFGEGSRLTVL.

The V and J genes are TRBV30 and TRBJ2-2; D remains ambiguous. V was trimmed by 0 bases and J by 4 bases, leaving 9 bases between them. This CDR3 has 14 residues. Germline CDR1 GTSNPN, CDR2 SVGIG (reference sequence). The chain's CDR3 is CAWSVNGFTGELFF. CDR3 nucleotide sequence: TGTGCCTGGAGTGTTAATGGTTTCACCGGGGAGCTGTTTTTT.

The chain employs TRBV4-2 and TRBJ2-3; the D is unclear. The ends were cut back, 0 bases at V and 7 bases at J, with 17 bases in the middle. Germline V CDR1 and CDR2: LGHNA, YNFKEQ. CDR3 length equals 16 residues. CDR3 residues: CASSQDQAAEFYTQYF. The CDR3 DNA sequence: TGTGCCAGCAGCCAAGATCAGGCGGCGGAGTTCTATACGCAGTATTTT.

This clone has only a few counts. This chain connects TRBV30 to TRBJ1-5, with TRBD1 as a possible D gene (5 bases). Germline V gene data show CDR1 as GTSNPN and CDR2 as SVGIG (reference sequence). Between the trimmed V and J ends, which lost 5 bases and 6 bases, there was a span of 14 bases. This CDR3 has 13 amino acids. The DNA of the CDR3 is TGTGCCTGGCAAGGTGGGGGAGGTCAGCCCCAGCATTTT. Encoded protein: CAWQGGGGQPQHF.

The chain couples TRBV2 to TRBJ2-5; D is ambiguous. Germline V gives CDR1 SNHLY, CDR2 FYNNEI. This CDR3 is 16 amino acids long. The V and J ends lost 2 bases and 0 bases respectively, with 13 bases between them. CDR3 DNA sequence: TGTGCCAGCAGTGAAATGTGGCCCTTGTACCAAGAGACCCAGTACTTC. Encoded protein: CASSEMWPLYQETQYF.

The V and J genes are TRBV5-5 and TRBJ2-5; the match to TRBD2 covers 9 bases. CDR1 SGHKS and CDR2 YYEKEE come from the germline V gene (reference sequence). V shed 4 bases and J 1 base; nucleotides not matched to a gene: 5. This CDR3 contains 15 residues. CDR3 loop: CASSVLAGSQETQYF. As DNA, the CDR3 is TGTGCCAGCAGCGTGCTAGCGGGGAGCCAAGAGACCCAGTACTTC.

The rearrangement joins TRBV5-1 to TRBJ2-5; D not certain. Trimming shortened V by 0 bases and J by 1 base, and 16 bases separated the two germline ends. Germline lookup yields CDR1 SGHRS and CDR2 YFSETQ. This CDR3 is built from 17 residues. The CDR3 region is CASSLERFVIRQETQYF. CDR3 DNA sequence: TGCGCCAGCAGCTTGGAAAGATTCGTAATCCGCCAAGAGACCCAGTACTTC.

The chain links TRBV19 to TRBJ2-6; D is unclear. The CDR3 contains 16 residues. Trimming removed 3 bases at V and 1 base at J, with 10 bases between. Germline lookup yields CDR1 LNHDA and CDR2 SQIVND (reference sequence). CDR3 coding DNA: TGTGCCAGTAGTATTCAACGAGTTTCTGGGGCCAACGTCCTGACTTTC. Protein: CASSIQRVSGANVLTF.

The V and J genes are TRBV10-3 and TRBJ1-1; D gene ambiguous. The CDR3 runs 14 residues. Germline CDR1 is ENHRY and CDR2 is SYGVKD. Trimming stripped 8 bases from V and 4 bases from J, with 17 bases between. CDR3 sequence reads: CAIRDAVPSTEAFF. CDR3 nucleotide sequence: TGTGCCATCCGAGACGCAGTTCCTAGCACTGAAGCTTTCTTT.

The chain has TRBV6-5 and TRBJ2-3; 10 bases align to TRBD2. Per germline, CDR1 MNHEY and CDR2 SVGAGI. The CDR3 is 14 amino acids. V trimming: 6 bases; J trimming: 2 bases; junction bases outside the gene matches: 2. The CDR3 is CASRLAGLTDTQYF. The CDR3, as DNA: TGTGCCAGCAGACTAGCGGGGCTCACAGATACGCAGTATTTT.

The chain employs TRBV30 and TRBJ1-1, with D perhaps TRBD1 (5 bases). The germline V and J ends were trimmed by 4 bases and 4 bases, with 16 bases remaining between them. This CDR3 region has 14 residues. CDR1 and CDR2 (germline): GTSNPN, SVGIG (reference sequence). The CDR3: CAWTRPDSVTEAFF. CDR3 sequence (DNA): TGTGCCTGGACCCGACCCGACAGCGTCACTGAAGCTTTCTTT. Full variable domain (remainder filled in from reference TRBV30 and TRBJ1-1): SQTIHQWPATLVQPVGSPLSLECTVEGTSNPNLYWYRQAAGRGLQLLFYSVGIGQISSEVPQNLSASRPQDRQFILSSKKLLLSDSGFYLCAWTRPDSVTEAFFGQGTRLTVV.

V is TRBV7-8 and J is TRBJ1-5; no definite D call. This CDR3 has 15 residues. The V end lost 2 bases, the J end lost 4 bases, and 12 bases lay between the germline ends. In germline, CDR1 is SGHVS, CDR2 FQNEAQ. The CDR3 spells CASSLSRVLNQPQHF. Here the CDR3 DNA reads TGTGCCAGCAGCTTATCACGGGTATTGAATCAGCCCCAGCATTTT.

V is TRBV27 and J is TRBJ1-1; D possibly corresponds to TRBD1 (6 bases). The CDR3 runs 14 residues. V was shortened by 6 bases and J by 6 bases, with 17 bases between the two germline ends. Germline CDR1 reads MNHEY; CDR2 reads SMNVEV (reference sequence). The CDR3 spells CASRRKQGISEAFF. Written as DNA, the CDR3 is TGTGCCAGCAGGCGTAAACAGGGTATCTCTGAAGCTTTCTTT.

This chain links TRBV7-8 with TRBJ2-2; tentative D call: TRBD2 (6 bases). The CDR3 contains 16 residues. Trimming left V 3 bases short and J 1 base short, with 12 bases between. Per the germline V gene, CDR1 is SGHVS and CDR2 is FQNEAQ. As DNA, the CDR3 is TGTGCCAGCAGCTTCGGGGGAATGGGGAACACCGGGGAGCTGTTTTTT. Amino acids: CASSFGGMGNTGELFF. The whole variable domain, remainder taken from reference TRBV7-8 and TRBJ2-2, is GAGVSQSPRYKVAKRGQDVALRCDPISGHVSLFWYQQALGQGPEFLTYFQNEAQLDKSGLPSDRFFAERPEGSVSTLKIQRTQQEDSAVYLCASSFGGMGNTGELFFGEGSRLTVL.

The chain links TRBV5-4 to TRBJ2-7, with 9 bases identical to TRBD2. The ends lost 2 bases at V and 5 bases at J; junction bases unmatched: 5. The CDR3 length is 14 residues. CDR1 and CDR2 (germline): SGHNT, YYREEE (reference sequence). CDR3: CASSFGVAGDEQYF. The CDR3 region has the DNA TGTGCCAGCAGCTTTGGGGTAGCGGGAGACGAGCAGTACTTC.

This chain links TRBV20-1 with TRBJ1-1, with D hard to call. The germline gives CDR1 DFQATT, CDR2 SNEGSKA (reference sequence). The CDR3 covers 11 residues. V was pared by 2 bases and J by 9 bases, with 10 bases between. The CDR3 here is CSARREVKAFF. In DNA form, the CDR3 reads TGCAGTGCTAGAAGGGAGGTCAAAGCTTTCTTT.

V and J are TRBV6-4 and TRBJ1-4; TRBD1 might be the D (6 bases). Trimming left V 8 bases short and J 2 bases short, with 12 bases between. The germline V gene has CDR1 MRHNA and CDR2 SNTAGT. The CDR3 length is 14 residues. The CDR3 is CASADRRTNEKLFF. CDR3 DNA sequence: TGTGCCAGCGCCGACAGGCGTACTAATGAAAAACTGTTTTTT.

This chain links TRBV29-1 with TRBJ2-1; 7 bases are shared with TRBD2. CDR1 is SQVTM, CDR2 ANQGSEA, per germline. V gave up 8 bases and J gave up 5 bases; unmatched junction bases: 9. The CDR3 covers 13 residues. CDR3 sequence reads: CSTPGGLHNEQFF. The DNA of the CDR3 is TGCAGCACCCCGGGGGGACTTCACAATGAGCAGTTCTTC.

The chain is built from TRBV9 and TRBJ2-1; 8 positions match TRBD1. CDR3 size: 16 residues. The V gene end was trimmed by 0 bases and the J gene end by 3 bases; junction bases not matched to a gene: 5. Germline CDR1 reads SGDLS; CDR2 reads YYNGEE. The CDR3 spells CASSVVQGGYYNEQFF. CDR3 DNA: TGTGCCAGCAGCGTAGTACAGGGGGGATACTACAATGAGCAGTTCTTC.

The chain recombines TRBV6-5 with TRBJ2-3; D possibly corresponds to TRBD1 (5 bases). Per the germline V gene, CDR1 is MNHEY and CDR2 is SVGAGI. V shed 4 bases and J shed 4 bases, with 9 bases lying between them. The CDR3 extends over 13 amino acids. The CDR3: CASSSTAPDTQYF. The CDR3 nucleotides are TGTGCCAGCAGTTCGACAGCCCCAGATACGCAGTATTTT.

The chain carries TRBV7-9 and TRBJ1-1; D not certain. Germline assignment: CDR1 SEHNR and CDR2 FQNEAQ (reference sequence). The CDR3 has 14 residues. V shed 2 bases and J shed 5 bases, with 12 bases lying between them. In DNA, the CDR3 is TGTGCCAGCAGCTTACCGGGGAGGGTGACTGAAGCTTTCTTT. Translating gives CASSLPGRVTEAFF. Full variable domain (rest looked up from reference TRBV7-9 and TRBJ1-1): DTGVSQNPRHKITKRGQNVTFRCDPISEHNRLYWYRQTLGQGPEFLTYFQNEAQLEKSRLLSDRFSAERPKGSFSTLEIQRTEQGDSAMYLCASSLPGRVTEAFFGQGTRLTVV.

V gene TRBV5-6 combines with J gene TRBJ2-7; TRBD2 agrees at 15 bases. This CDR3 spans 19 amino acids. Germline V lookup: CDR1 SGHDT, CDR2 YYEEEE. The V gene end was trimmed by 0 bases and the J gene end by 0 bases; junction bases not matched to a gene: 7. The chain's CDR3 is CASSLAGTSGGSSSYEQYF. The CDR3 nucleotides are TGTGCCAGCAGCTTGGCCGGGACTAGCGGGGGGTCCAGCTCCTACGAGCAGTACTTC.

The rearrangement joins TRBV14 to TRBJ2-7; D ambiguous. Germline CDR1 is SGHDN and CDR2 is FVKESK. CDR3 length: 11 residues. The V end lost 3 bases, the J end lost 4 bases, and 4 bases lay between the germline ends. CDR3 residues: CASSHTYEQYF. The DNA for the CDR3 is TGTGCCAGCAGCCACACTTACGAGCAGTACTTC.

This chain uses TRBV7-2 with TRBJ1-2; TRBD1 matches at 9 bases. The CDR3 runs 16 residues. The junction had 11 bases not matched to a gene; V was cut back by 3 bases and J by 6 bases. Germline V gene sequence: CDR1 SGHTA, CDR2 FQGNSA. The CDR3 reads CASSLGPGQGVDGYTF. Written as DNA, the CDR3 is TGTGCCAGCAGCTTGGGTCCGGGACAGGGTGTCGATGGCTACACCTTC.